What follows are 18 T cell receptor beta chains derived from one specimen sequenced in a study of cytomegalovirus exposure and HLA in healthy donors. The PCR used 60 Vbeta and 13 Jbeta primers. Sequencing was performed with immunoSEQ multiplex PCR; in TCRdb, only in-frame clones are kept and a portion is missing. Of under 200,000 clones detected, less than 80% appear once; the ten largest clones hold roughly 2%. Material for sequencing was PBMCs. All receptors come from a man aged 35-49 years in good health and CMV-seronegative.

Remarks on this clone: This CDR3 is also generated by other DNA sequences in the sample. J is TRBJ1-1 and V is TRBV7-9; perhaps TRBD1 as D (5 bases). CDR1 and CDR2 from the germline V gene are SEHNR and FQNEAQ (reference sequence). This CDR3 has 14 residues. V was clipped by 5 bases and J by 1 base, with 11 bases between them. CDR3 coding DNA: TGTGCCAGCAGCCTGGGGGGTGGGAACACTGAAGCTTTCTTT. It specifies CASSLGGGNTEAFF.

The chain's CDR3 is CAWSSGGEKLFF. CDR3 coding DNA: TGTGCCTGGAGTTCGGGTGGTGAAAAACTGTTTTTT. The chain recombines TRBV30 with TRBJ1-4; D is ambiguous. V lost 2 bases to trimming and J lost 7 bases, with 8 bases between them. CDR1 is GTSNPN and CDR2 is SVGIG in the germline V gene (reference sequence). CDR3 length equals 12 residues.

The chain is built from TRBV19 and TRBJ2-5; D perhaps matches TRBD1 (6 bases). CDR1 is LNHDA and CDR2 is SQIVND in the germline V gene (reference sequence). This CDR3 comprises 15 residues. The germline V and J ends were trimmed by 7 bases and 2 bases, with 17 bases remaining between them. CDR3 DNA sequence: TGTGCCAGTAAGAGCAGGGGCGGGTTTCAAGAGACCCAGTACTTC. It specifies CASKSRGGFQETQYF.

This clone was seen just once. Relative to the germline gene, one junction end is altered; a read error may explain this. This chain uses TRBV12-5 with TRBJ1-2, with 7 nucleotides matching TRBD1. Germline V CDR1 and CDR2: LGHNT, FRNRAP. The CDR3 sequence is 12 residues long. CDR3 sequence (DNA): TGTGCTAGTTCTCAGGGGGGCTATGGCCACACCTTC. This encodes CASSQGGYGHTF.

The rearrangement links TRBV5-5 to TRBJ1-2; TRBD1 matches at 8 bases. Germline-derived CDR1 and CDR2 are SGHKS and YYEKEE (reference sequence). With V trimmed by 4 bases and J by 8 bases, 7 bases remained unmatched. The CDR3 has 13 residues. CDR3 in amino acids: CASSRDRGGGYTF. The CDR3 DNA is TGTGCCAGCAGCCGAGACAGGGGAGGAGGCTACACCTTC.

The rearrangement joins TRBV6-6 to TRBJ2-7; weak D call: TRBD1 (5 bases). The CDR3 spans 14 residues. The ends were cut back, 5 bases at V and 0 bases at J, with 11 bases in the middle. Germline V gives CDR1 MNHNY, CDR2 SVGAGI (reference sequence). Written as DNA, the CDR3 is TGTGCCAGCAGTACGCAGGGCTTCTCCTACGAGCAGTACTTC. Amino acids: CASSTQGFSYEQYF.

This chain connects TRBV9 to TRBJ2-7; weak D call: TRBD2 (6 bases). The V end lost 0 bases, the J end lost 4 bases, and 11 bases lay between the germline ends. The CDR3 spans 14 residues. Germline assignment: CDR1 SGDLS and CDR2 YYNGEE. CDR3 coding DNA: TGTGCCAGCAGCGTAGCACTAGCTGGGTACGAGCAGTACTTC. Translation gives CASSVALAGYEQYF.

This clone appeared once. One end of the junction fails to match germline, which may point to a read error. The chain employs TRBV7-9 and TRBJ2-7; 7 bases fit TRBD1. The germline gives CDR1 SEHNR, CDR2 FQNEAQ (reference sequence). The CDR3 is 15 residues long. The CDR3 sequence is CSSRPDREVIYEQYF. CDR3 nucleotides: TGTTCCAGCAGACCTGACAGGGAAGTTATATACGAGCAGTACTTC.

The rearrangement joins TRBV6-5 to TRBJ2-1; possibly TRBD2 for D (6 bases). V lost 0 bases to trimming and J lost 6 bases, with 12 bases between them. The CDR3 is 15 amino acids. From germline, CDR1 is MNHEY and CDR2 SVGAGI. In DNA form, the CDR3 reads TGTGCCAGCAGTTACTCTGGGGTAGCGGCCAATGAGCAGTTCTTC. Protein: CASSYSGVAANEQFF.

The chain is built from TRBV2 and TRBJ1-6, with 8 nucleotides matching TRBD1. V lost 8 bases and J lost 9; bases outside the gene matches: 6. Germline assignment: CDR1 SNHLY and CDR2 FYNNEI. There are 13 residues in the CDR3. CDR3 amino acids: CASFDRGVSPLHF. The CDR3 bases are TGTGCCAGCTTTGACAGGGGTGTTTCACCCCTCCACTTT.

This sequence joins TRBV27 and TRBJ2-2; 9 positions agree with TRBD2. With 4 bases clipped from V and 4 bases from J, the junction kept 10 bases outside the gene matches. Germline-derived CDR1 and CDR2 are MNHEY and SMNVEV (reference sequence). The CDR3 extends over 17 amino acids. CDR3: CASSWSGGRRGTGELFF. The CDR3 DNA follows: TGTGCCAGCAGTTGGAGCGGGGGGCGCAGGGGCACCGGGGAGCTGTTTTTT.

The rearrangement links TRBV9 to TRBJ2-7; D is unresolved. Germline-derived CDR1 and CDR2 are SGDLS and YYNGEE. V lost 4 bases, J lost 2 bases, and 16 bases lay in between. The CDR3 totals 15 residues. The CDR3 nucleotides are TGTGCCAGCAGCCCCTTTTTGGGCAGTACCTACGAGCAGTACTTC. The encoded protein is CASSPFLGSTYEQYF.

V usage is TRBV5-1 and J usage is TRBJ2-1; TRBD2 is a possible D gene (6 bases). This CDR3 has 14 residues. Trimming pared 7 bases from V and 5 bases from J, leaving 16 bases between. Germline lookup yields CDR1 SGHRS and CDR2 YFSETQ. In DNA, the CDR3 is TGCGCCAGCGTCGAAATTGGAGGGGACAATGAGCAGTTCTTC. As protein: CASVEIGGDNEQFF.

This chain joins TRBV21-1 and TRBJ2-5; the DNA was not used to check the table's D call, TRBD1. TRBV21-1 is a recognized pseudogene. This CDR3 has 17 residues. The CDR3 DNA is TGTGCCAGCAGCAAAGACCAGGGTTGGTGGCCGGTGGAGACCCAGTACTTC. Encoded protein: CASSKDQGWWPVETQYF.

This clone came up a few times. V is TRBV29-1 and J is TRBJ2-7; perhaps TRBD2 as D (5 bases). Germline V CDR1 and CDR2: SQVTM, ANQGSEA. V lost 0 bases to trimming and J lost 6 bases, with 12 bases between them. This CDR3 spans 13 amino acids. CDR3 nucleotides: TGCAGCGTTGAAGAGCTACTACTAGGCGAGCAGTACTTC. The encoded protein is CSVEELLLGEQYF.

The DNA for the CDR3 is TGTGCCAGCAGCTTAGAGGGATCGAACACAGGGGTGATTGGTGAGCAGTTCTTC. Amino acid sequence: CASSLEGSNTGVIGEQFF. The chain links TRBV11-2 to TRBJ2-1; TRBD1 matches at 7 bases. Germline CDR1 is SGHAT and CDR2 is FQNNGV. V trimming: 0 bases; J trimming: 9 bases; junction bases outside the gene matches: 17. The CDR3 extends over 18 amino acids.

The chain has TRBV28 and TRBJ1-5; D may be TRBD1 (6 bases). There are 13 residues in the CDR3. Germline V lookup: CDR1 MDHEN, CDR2 SYDVKM. V lost 7 bases, J lost 6 bases, and 13 bases lay in between. CDR3 region: CASIGGAGQPQHF. The CDR3 DNA follows: TGTGCCAGCATTGGGGGGGCTGGTCAGCCCCAGCATTTT. The variable domain in full, with the rest retrieved from reference TRBV28 and TRBJ1-5, is DVKVTQSSRYLVKRTGEKVFLECVQDMDHENMFWYRQDPGLGLRLIYFSYDVKMKEKGDIPEGYSVSREKKERFSLILESASTNQTSMYLCASIGGAGQPQHFGDGTRLSIL.

The rearrangement links TRBV5-1 to TRBJ1-4; TRBD1 matches at 7 bases. The germline gives CDR1 SGHRS, CDR2 YFSETQ. The ends lost 0 bases at V and 6 bases at J; junction bases unmatched: 5. The CDR3 spans 15 residues. The CDR3 DNA sequence: TGCGCCAGCAGCTTGGGCGGGACAGCGCATGAAAAACTGTTTTTT. It encodes CASSLGGTAHEKLFF. Variable domain in full (rest from reference TRBV5-1 and TRBJ1-4): KAGVTQTPRYLIKTRGQQVTLSCSPISGHRSVSWYQQTPGQGLQFLFEYFSETQRNKGNFPGRFSGRQFSNSRSEMNVSTLELGDSALYLCASSLGGTAHEKLFFGSGTQLSVL.